This T cell receptor (beta chain) was identified during a study of shared clonotypes between healthy human individuals (dated by TCRdb to the early 2020s). For the study in its entirety: The cohort included three men and a couple of women between 18 and 49 years of age. To increase sequencing depth and limit assay-specific biases, TCR repertoire library preparation and sequencing were carried out by different laboratories using diverse techniques. For each donor, CD4 naive and CD4 memory were each run on three plates, CD8 naive on two plates, and CD8 memory on one plate. Blood TCR repertoires of roughly five healthy adults were deeply sequenced to estimate repertoire size and the extent of clonotype sharing between individuals. Between about 0.94 and 10 billion PBMCs per donor were obtained by leukapheresis.

Results and caveats for the whole study, not just this receptor: Even with the large sequencing depth, rarefaction of the sorted-subset datasets indicated that sequencing was incomplete. Higher generation probabilities were observed for clonotypes shared by all four sorted-subset donors than for non-shared clonotypes. Because the study included only a small number of donors, the genetic and exposure-history diversity represented was limited. Estimated clonotype richness was generally larger for naive than for memory subsets. Pairwise subsampling indicated that sequencing depth was expected to affect the degree of clonotype sharing among donors. About 5% of naive CD4, around 4% of naive CD8, 2% to 2.5% of memory CD4, and 0.4% of memory CD8 clonotypes were shared across several donors. Sampling was restricted to blood, and TCR repertoires in tissues likely differ from the TCR repertoires found in blood.

Using the deep immunoSEQ assay, multiplex PCR amplified TCR CDR3 regions from genomic DNA. Extracted genomic DNA from each cell subset was spread evenly across all wells of several immunoSEQ 96-well plates, with each plate serving as a replicate. For sorted subsets, about 200 ng genomic DNA, equal to 30,000 or so T cell genomes, was loaded into each replicate PCR. The purified libraries were quantified using a Qubit 3.0 fluorometer, sized with a Bioanalyzer 2100, and then quantified again using the KAPA Library Quantification kit. Each immunoSEQ 96-well plate was sequenced on its own single-read 150-cycle Illumina NextSeq 550 flow cell. The paper's processing steps were these. Because the immunoSEQ output held only junctional sequences and lacked quality scores, the filtering could not match the filtering applied to full-length reads. To assign V/J genes and CDR3, sequences were annotated using PyIR, a Python wrapper for IgBLAST v1.9, with IMGT germline references. Reads were filtered out if the reads had weak V/J assignments (E-value above 1e-6), no CDR3, stop codons, out-of-frame junctions, or ambiguous translated residues. V3J clonotypes were defined as sequences sharing an identical inferred V gene, J gene, and CDR3 amino acid sequence. Percentage overlap between repertoires was calculated by dividing the number of shared unique clonotypes by the size of the smaller repertoire. RTK rarefaction, the Chao1 estimator, and Recon v2.1 estimates of unobserved clonotypes were used to assess repertoire richness. Generation probabilities for all TCRbeta clonotypes obtained by the gDNA method from a handful of donors were computed using OLGA. Drawn from immuneACCESS, this table holds only the in-frame rearrangements with V and J called that TCRdb kept. Clones are partly lost; checked studies trace under half to an unresolved V gene and leave the rest unexplained. From that table come the V and J calls and clone size; the DNA was used to work out D and trimming. This sample gives about 1 million clones in total; around three quarters of them show up just once. Jointly, the top ten make up approximately 0.56% of the sample.

Donors were healthy HIV-negative adults with no recently reported acute infections or vaccinations. Every donor was a Caucasian adult residing in Nashville, Tennessee, USA. CD4+ T cells were enriched by magnetic negative selection; naive cells were then positively selected on CD45RA, and the negative fraction formed the memory subset. After blood collection by leukapheresis, PBMCs were isolated using Ficoll-Histopaque density gradient centrifugation and then cryopreserved in the vapor phase of liquid nitrogen. Analytical flow cytometry was used to check the purity and quantity of every magnetically sorted T cell population. Genomic DNA was isolated from each sorted fraction and quantified by UV absorbance on a Nanodrop 2000c. About this clone itself: The antigen it binds to is not known. No clone much larger than this one lies a single base away; base qualities are absent.

Input material: memory CD4+ T cells from PBMCs. The cell subset or site label for this specimen denotes: CD45RA-negative fraction. The receptor was isolated from a man between 18 and 35 years old in good health. Some clones in this sample may be carry-over from other donors' samples.

The CDR3 has the sequence CAISEFLADYNEQFF. The nucleotides are TGTGCCATCAGTGAATTTCTAGCGGATTACAATGAGCAGTTCTTC. The rearrangement joined TRBV10-3 to TRBJ2-1; TRBD2 aligns with 7 central bases. The V end gives up 3 bases and the J end 4 bases, leaving 6 bases in the junction not matched to a gene. Taken from the germline V gene, the CDR1 and CDR2 loops are ENHRY and SYGVKD. From the cysteine through the phenylalanine, the CDR3 covers 15 amino acids. Solely the CDR3 DNA is kept, with 45 bases framed from the first base.